This T cell receptor (beta chain) is from a study of blood T cell repertoires in COVID-19 (dated by TCRdb to about 2020). Study-level background: Collaborator samples came from the United States, Italy and Spain and covered acute and convalescent phases of COVID-19. The prospective study material was composed of cDNA or gDNA derived from T cells, B-cell-depleted T cells, or PBMCs. Subjects who had been exposed to COVID-19, were actively infected with it, or had recovered from it provided the deeply sampled blood TCRbeta repertoires that made up the dataset. A freely available public database, intended as a resource for researchers studying the immune response to SARS-CoV-2, is where the repertoires were released. The samples were drawn from the first 160 participants of the ongoing ImmuneRACE study and from 1,200 or so subjects provided by 6 global collaborators. The sample metadata nearly always contained a de-identified subject ID, COVID-19 status, age in years and sex. Where available, HLA class I and class II types were obtained from metadata supplied by the sample provider rather than from assay-based typing.

About this clone itself: What antigen it recognizes has not been identified. No base-level quality is on record; no much larger clone is a single base apart.

Overall results and qualifications from the work: Clinical and demographic metadata were provided uncurated, with the amount varying by source and participant.

Each collaborating institution followed its own protocols to collect whole blood in K2EDTA tubes. For TCRbeta analysis, collaborators shipped samples in one of three forms: frozen whole blood, isolated PBMCs, or DNA extracted from either of those sample types. TCRbeta CDR3 regions were amplified from genomic DNA using the immunoSEQ Assay, a bias-controlled multiplex PCR. The published analysis was carried out like this. The number of nucleated cells in each sample was estimated by amplification of reference gene primers within the assay. To quantify the absolute abundance of each unique TCRbeta CDR3 rearrangement, sequence reads were collapsed and filtered. Productive Simpson clonality was computed per sample as the square root of Simpson's diversity index over productive rearrangements. As stored in TCRdb, this immuneACCESS dataset retains in-frame rearrangements with V and J assigned. A fraction of the clones does not appear; measured against another copy, unresolved V genes explain less than half of the discrepancy, and the remainder lacks a known reason. The DNA gave D and trimming, while V, J and clone size come from that table. In this sample the table shows around 54,000 clones, 90% of which occur a single time. The ten largest clones take up over 2.5% of the sample.

Counted from cysteine to phenylalanine, this CDR3 has 14 amino acids. Only CDR3 DNA remains: 42 bases, in frame from the first base. CDR1 SQVTM and CDR2 ANQGSEA were looked up in the germline V gene. Trimming takes 4 bases from V and 0 bases from J, and the germline ends sit 12 bases apart. The origin of this receptor is a human donor in a cohort sampled during active COVID-19. The chain is made from TRBV29-1 and TRBJ2-5, with TRBD1 as a weak D call on 6 bases. Sequenced: peripheral blood. The sequenced DNA is TGCAGCGTTGTGCTCAGACAGGACCAAGAGACCCAGTACTTC. This encodes CSVVLRQDQETQYF.